The 26 T cell receptor beta chains below all came from one sample that was sequenced in a study of T cell changes during pregnancy in multiple sclerosis. Generated by immunoSEQ multiplex PCR, the TCRdb table keeps only in-frame clones and is missing some. The sample has 25,000 to 35,000 clones; around 90% are singletons. Sequencing used CD4+ T cells from peripheral blood mononuclear cells, obtained in the third trimester of pregnancy. These receptors were collected from a female donor in good health, enrolled as a control in a pregnancy study.

The rearrangement uses TRBV4-2 and TRBJ2-3; TRBD2 matches at 13 bases. The trim removed 1 base at V and 5 bases at J, leaving 6 bases unmatched. Germline V gene sequence: CDR1 LGHNA, CDR2 YNFKEQ. This CDR3 has 17 residues. The CDR3 DNA is TGTGCCAGCAGCCAAGGGGGACTAGCGGGACTTGGAGATACGCAGTATTTT. This sequence encodes CASSQGGLAGLGDTQYF.

The chain carries TRBV11-2 and TRBJ1-2; 9 nucleotides match TRBD1. Germline values: CDR1 SGHAT, CDR2 FQNNGV. This CDR3 is 14 amino acids long. Trimming removed 5 bases from V and 4 bases from J; junction bases left unmatched: 5. The CDR3 region has the DNA TGTGCCAGCAGCATCCCGACAGGGGGCTATGGCTACACCTTC. Amino acids: CASSIPTGGYGYTF.

V usage is TRBV27 and J usage is TRBJ1-1, with a weak D call TRBD1 (5 bases). CDR1 is MNHEY and CDR2 is SMNVEV in the germline V gene (reference sequence). V lost 8 bases, J lost 1 base, and 11 bases lay in between. The CDR3 covers 13 residues. The CDR3 here is CASGAGRNTEAFF. The CDR3 DNA sequence: TGTGCCAGCGGAGCAGGGCGGAACACTGAAGCTTTCTTT.

The chain links TRBV5-4 to TRBJ2-5; the D gene is possibly TRBD1 (5 bases). The V gene lost 0 bases and the J gene lost 2 bases, with 11 bases spanning the gap. This CDR3 contains 15 residues. Germline V gives CDR1 SGHNT, CDR2 YYREEE (reference sequence). The CDR3 DNA reads as TGTGCCAGCAGCTTGGCCGGACGGACACAAGAGACCCAGTACTTC. It specifies CASSLAGRTQETQYF.

The chain couples TRBV18 to TRBJ2-2; 9 nucleotides align to TRBD1. The ends lost 6 bases at V and 3 bases at J; junction bases unmatched: 8. Germline-derived CDR1 and CDR2 are KGHSH and LQKENI. This CDR3 has 16 residues. The CDR3 region has the DNA TGTGCCAGCTCGCCCACCGGGACAGGGTACACCGGGGAGCTGTTTTTT. This gives the protein CASSPTGTGYTGELFF.

V and J are TRBV7-2 and TRBJ2-1; no reliable D call. This CDR3 spans 13 amino acids. Germline values: CDR1 SGHTA, CDR2 FQGNSA. V gave up 5 bases and J gave up 0 bases, with 5 bases separating them. In DNA, the CDR3 is TGTGCCAGCAGCCCCGGCTCCTACAATGAGCAGTTCTTC. This sequence encodes CASSPGSYNEQFF. The full variable domain, its missing parts supplied by reference TRBV7-2 and TRBJ2-1, is GAGVSQSPSNKVTEKGKDVELRCDPISGHTALYWYRQSLGQGLEFLIYFQGNSAPDKSGLPSDRFSAERTGGSVSTLTIQRTQQEDSAVYLCASSPGSYNEQFFGPGTRLTVL.

The chain recombines TRBV30 with TRBJ1-2; D may be TRBD1 (5 bases). Germline loops: CDR1 GTSNPN, CDR2 SVGIG (reference sequence). This CDR3 contains 13 residues. Trimming cost V 1 base and J 7 bases, with 13 bases left between them. CDR3 amino acids: CAWSASGQGGYTF. In DNA, the CDR3 is TGTGCCTGGAGTGCATCCGGCCAGGGTGGCTACACCTTC.

The gene calls are TRBV11-3 and TRBJ2-5; tentatively, D is TRBD2 (7 bases). V lost 5 bases, J lost 5 bases, and 18 bases lay in between. This CDR3 spans 15 amino acids. Per germline, CDR1 SGHNT and CDR2 YENEEA. CDR3 residues: CASSKGVSGVETQYF. The CDR3 DNA is TGTGCCAGCAGCAAGGGGGTCAGCGGGGTTGAGACCCAGTACTTC.

The V call is TRBV30, the J call TRBJ2-1; TRBD2 matches at 12 bases. Germline-derived CDR1 and CDR2 are GTSNPN and SVGIG (reference sequence). V was pared by 5 bases and J by 2 bases, with 13 bases of the junction left unmatched. This CDR3 has 18 residues. The CDR3 nucleotides are TGTGCCTGGGGACGACTAGCGGGGGACCCTCAGCCCTACAATGAGCAGTTCTTC. It is translated as CAWGRLAGDPQPYNEQFF.

This chain joins TRBV7-2 and TRBJ2-7; 10 nucleotides align to TRBD2. This CDR3 is 17 amino acids long. Trimming at V came to 0 bases and at J to 4 bases, leaving 9 bases not matched to a gene. Germline CDR1 is SGHTA and CDR2 is FQGNSA. This CDR3 reads CASSLAGSGRARYEQYF. The CDR3 coding sequence is TGTGCCAGCAGCTTAGCTGGCAGCGGGAGGGCCAGGTACGAGCAGTACTTC.

V is TRBV6-1 and J is TRBJ1-2; possible D gene TRBD1, 5 bases. This CDR3 contains 15 residues. The V end lost 10 bases, the J end lost 3 bases, and 21 bases lay between the germline ends. The germline V gene has CDR1 MNHNS and CDR2 SASEGT. CDR3 in amino acids: CATRNTGDAYYGYTF. CDR3 nucleotide sequence: TGTGCCACCCGAAACACAGGAGACGCGTACTATGGCTACACCTTC.

The chain is built from TRBV27 and TRBJ1-2; the D is unclear. There are 13 residues in the CDR3. V dropped 8 bases and J dropped 4 bases, with 14 bases sitting between them. Per the germline V gene, CDR1 is MNHEY and CDR2 is SMNVEV (reference sequence). This CDR3 is CASRPDNLYGYTF. The CDR3 DNA reads as TGTGCCAGCCGGCCAGACAACCTCTATGGCTACACCTTC.

The genes are TRBV5-4 and TRBJ2-2; 8 bases are shared with TRBD2. There are 16 residues in the CDR3. With V trimmed by 1 base and J by 2 bases, 4 bases remained unmatched. Germline CDR1 is SGHNT and CDR2 is YYREEE (reference sequence). CDR3 sequence (DNA): TGTGCCAGCAGCTTGAAGCGGGGGCCCAACACCGGGGAGCTGTTTTTT. Residues: CASSLKRGPNTGELFF.

This clone was detected only a few times. V is TRBV27 and J is TRBJ2-1; 8 bases are a match to TRBD2. V gave up 7 bases and J gave up 7 bases; unmatched junction bases: 12. This CDR3 comprises 15 residues. Per germline, CDR1 MNHEY and CDR2 SMNVEV (reference sequence). In DNA form, the CDR3 reads TGTGCCAGCAAAAATCCCCCGGGAGGGCATAATGAGCAGTTCTTC. As protein: CASKNPPGGHNEQFF.

The V gene is TRBV30, the J gene TRBJ1-2; a possible D gene is TRBD1 (5 bases). V shed 8 bases and J shed 2 bases, with 21 bases lying between them. The CDR3 spans 15 residues. Germline lookup yields CDR1 GTSNPN and CDR2 SVGIG (reference sequence). CDR3 DNA sequence: TGTGCCGGCCCCTCTCAGGGCGGGGGGAACTATGGCTACACCTTC. Its translation is CAGPSQGGGNYGYTF.

This rearrangement joins TRBV29-1 to TRBJ2-5; 10 nucleotides line up with TRBD2. Germline CDR1 is SQVTM and CDR2 is ANQGSEA. The CDR3 is 14 amino acids. V lost 6 bases, J lost 2 bases, and 6 bases stayed unmatched. The CDR3 region has the DNA TGCAGCGTCGTTAGCGGGGGGCCTCAAGAGACCCAGTACTTC. Amino acid sequence: CSVVSGGPQETQYF.

The rearrangement uses TRBV5-6 and TRBJ1-1; a weak D match, TRBD1 (6 bases). This CDR3 has 15 residues. The V gene lost 4 bases and the J gene lost 1 base, with 14 bases spanning the gap. From germline, CDR1 is SGHDT and CDR2 YYEEEE. The CDR3 DNA is TGTGCCAGCAGCCCCAGGGGTTTGAGGAACACTGAAGCTTTCTTT. Translation gives CASSPRGLRNTEAFF.

The chain couples TRBV7-9 to TRBJ2-2; TRBD1 matches at 10 bases. Germline V gene data show CDR1 as SEHNR and CDR2 as FQNEAQ (reference sequence). The CDR3 loop spans 14 amino acids. V lost 7 bases and J lost 7; bases outside the gene matches: 6. For the CDR3, the DNA is TGTGCCAGCACCTCCGGGACAGGGGTCGGGGAGCTGTTTTTT. Translated: CASTSGTGVGELFF. Based on the CDR3 plus reference TRBV7-9 and TRBJ2-2, the full variable domain is DTGVSQNPRHKITKRGQNVTFRCDPISEHNRLYWYRQTLGQGPEFLTYFQNEAQLEKSRLLSDRFSAERPKGSFSTLEIQRTEQGDSAMYLCASTSGTGVGELFFGEGSRLTVL.

V and J are TRBV27 and TRBJ2-1; the match to TRBD1 covers 12 bases. There are 17 residues in the CDR3. From germline, CDR1 is MNHEY and CDR2 SMNVEV (reference sequence). V shed 3 bases and J 0 bases; nucleotides not matched to a gene: 3. CDR3 sequence reads: CASSFRGQGASYNEQFF. In DNA, the CDR3 is TGTGCCAGCAGTTTCAGGGGACAGGGGGCCTCCTACAATGAGCAGTTCTTC.

V and J are TRBV6-4 and TRBJ2-2, with D possibly TRBD1 on 6 matching bases. This CDR3 spans 13 amino acids. Germline V gene lookup returns CDR1 MRHNA and CDR2 SNTAGT. The germline V and J ends were trimmed by 4 bases and 5 bases, with 8 bases remaining between them. The CDR3 spells CASSGTGTGELFF. The CDR3 nucleotides are TGTGCCAGCAGTGGTACAGGGACCGGGGAGCTGTTTTTT.

DNA for the CDR3: TGTGCCAGCTCACAAAGCGGGGGGATCAACGAGCAGTACTTC. This codes for CASSQSGGINEQYF. This chain links TRBV18 with TRBJ2-7; 9 bases are a match to TRBD2. CDR1 is KGHSH and CDR2 is LQKENI in the germline V gene. The CDR3 consists of 14 residues. Germline trimming cut 4 bases from V and 5 bases from J; bases unmatched to any gene: 6.

This clone was counted a single time. The V and J genes are TRBV5-1 and TRBJ2-1; D is perhaps TRBD1 (6 bases). Trimming took 3 bases from V and 0 from J, leaving 10 bases between them. Per the germline V gene, CDR1 is SGHRS and CDR2 is YFSETQ. The CDR3 runs to 15 residues. The CDR3 protein is CASSSSGVSYNEQFF. DNA of the CDR3: TGCGCCAGCAGCTCTTCAGGGGTCTCCTACAATGAGCAGTTCTTC.

This clone appeared a single time. The rearrangement uses TRBV29-1 and TRBJ2-2, with a tentative D call TRBD1 (6 bases). This CDR3 contains 13 residues. Deletions cut 5 bases from V and 5 bases from J, with 12 bases between. Germline values: CDR1 SQVTM, CDR2 ANQGSEA. In DNA, the CDR3 is TGCAGCGTTTCCATAGGGGGAACCGGGGAGCTGTTTTTT. Residues: CSVSIGGTGELFF.

The chain links TRBV10-3 to TRBJ2-7, with 8 bases fitting TRBD2. V lost 5 bases to trimming and J lost 0 bases; unmatched junction nucleotides: 3. The CDR3 consists of 14 residues. Germline V gives CDR1 ENHRY, CDR2 SYGVKD. The CDR3 DNA follows: TGTGCCATCAGTTTAGCGGGGAACTCCTACGAGCAGTACTTC. It yields the protein CAISLAGNSYEQYF.

The CDR3 nucleotides read TGTGCCAGCAGCTTCGAGCGGGGGCGCAACTACAATGAGCAGTTCTTC. Translating gives CASSFERGRNYNEQFF. This chain joins TRBV7-9 and TRBJ2-1; 8 nucleotides line up with TRBD2. This CDR3 contains 16 residues. Germline assignment: CDR1 SEHNR and CDR2 FQNEAQ (reference sequence). The J segment lost 3 bases and the V segment lost 3 bases, leaving 7 bases of the junction unmatched.

In this sample, this clone turned up once. This chain joins TRBV13 and TRBJ1-2; 8 bases map to TRBD1. The V segment lost 0 bases and the J segment 7 bases; nucleotides outside the gene matches: 4. Germline-derived CDR1 and CDR2 are PRHDT and FYEKMQ (reference sequence). The CDR3 has 14 amino acids. CDR3 in amino acids: CASSLGDREGGYTF. CDR3 DNA sequence: TGTGCCAGCAGCTTAGGGGACAGGGAGGGTGGCTACACCTTC.